This T cell receptor beta chain was found in a study of T-cell reconstitution after alpha-beta-depleted transplantation in children. Study findings and constraints: One year post-transplant, T-cell counts and diversity were largely derived from T cells produced anew. High day-60 TCRbeta diversity in some patients came from surviving recipient T cells and thymic progenitors. Reported findings indicate that, about two months after transplant, alpha-beta T cells came from several hundred expanded clones, which were derived from non-depleted graft cells.

This clonotype was seen only a few times. Antigen unknown. V lost 10 bases and J 5 bases, leaving 21 bases between the germline ends. Looked up from germline, CDR1 is SNHLY and CDR2 is FYNNEI. The CDR3 is made up of 15 amino acids. Unique molecular identifiers were incorporated into the prepared TCRbeta library. TCRdb re-analysed the PCR reads in MiXCR, keeping a single row per CDR3 protein. The sample includes hundreds of thousands of distinct CDR3 sequences, almost 8% seen only once; the top ten take about 9.3%. This sequence originates from a female patient aged 2-15 years who had a stem cell transplant for Fanconi anemia, so the T cells may come from the graft donor. The chain employs TRBV2 and TRBJ2-1; D is ambiguous. The sample consisted of peripheral blood, taken 360 days after TCRalphabeta/CD19-depleted stem cell transplant. Written as DNA, the CDR3 is TGTGCCACCAGATCCGCCCGATCAAATGACAATGAGCAGTTCTTC. Amino acid sequence: CATRSARSNDNEQFF.